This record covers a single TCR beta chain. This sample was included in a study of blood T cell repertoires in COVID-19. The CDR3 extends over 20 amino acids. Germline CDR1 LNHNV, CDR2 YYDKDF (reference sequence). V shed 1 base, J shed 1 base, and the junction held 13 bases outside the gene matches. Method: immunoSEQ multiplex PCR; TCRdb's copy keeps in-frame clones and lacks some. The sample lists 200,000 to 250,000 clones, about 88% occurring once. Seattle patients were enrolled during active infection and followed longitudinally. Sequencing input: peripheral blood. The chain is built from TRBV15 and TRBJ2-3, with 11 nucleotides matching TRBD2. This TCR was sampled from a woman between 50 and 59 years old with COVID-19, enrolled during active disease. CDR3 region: CATSRGGLAGGLIGTDTQYF. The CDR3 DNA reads TGTGCCACCAGCAGAGGGGGGCTAGCGGGGGGTCTAATTGGCACAGATACGCAGTATTTT.